These T cell receptor beta chains were read from a single sample in a study of shared clonotypes between healthy human individuals. Only in-frame clones appear in the TCRdb table, and some are missing; sequencing was by immunoSEQ multiplex PCR. The data show 190,000 or so clones, approximately 62% seen once. Sequences were obtained from memory CD4+ T cells sorted from blood. The source is a man aged 30-40 years in good health. Both conserved end residues are trimmed from each CDR3.

cdr3_aa: ASSAWSREGLYNEQF
v_call: TRBV9
j_call: TRBJ2-1

cdr3_aa: ASSEAPNEKLF
v_call: TRBV27
j_call: TRBJ1-4

cdr3_aa: ASSVRGNVGWLNEQF
v_call: TRBV9
j_call: TRBJ2-1

cdr3_aa: ASSVGPGADEQF
v_call: TRBV9
j_call: TRBJ2-1

cdr3_aa: ASSIGSGGLSQF
v_call: TRBV19
j_call: TRBJ2-1

cdr3_aa: AQPDPTGGINYEQY
v_call: TRBV14
j_call: TRBJ2-7

cdr3_aa: ASSLSGAGATEKLF
v_call: TRBV7-9
j_call: TRBJ1-4

cdr3_aa: ASSADHQETQY
v_call: TRBV2
j_call: TRBJ2-5

cdr3_aa: ASSPAGVNYGYT
v_call: TRBV7-2
j_call: TRBJ1-2

cdr3_aa: ASSYLQIEQF
v_call: TRBV6-6
j_call: TRBJ2-1

cdr3_aa: SVDDPFYNEQF
v_call: TRBV29-1
j_call: TRBJ2-1

cdr3_aa: ASSLDAQVNEQF
v_call: TRBV5-1
j_call: TRBJ2-1

cdr3_aa: ASSLGSSGANVLT
v_call: TRBV7-9
j_call: TRBJ2-6

cdr3_aa: ASSLVSGSDEQY
v_call: TRBV7-2
j_call: TRBJ2-7

cdr3_aa: ASSSDYEQY
v_call: TRBV7-9
j_call: TRBJ2-7

cdr3_aa: ASRERGVQETQY
v_call: TRBV6-1
j_call: TRBJ2-5

cdr3_aa: ASSVDPRGREQY
v_call: TRBV9
j_call: TRBJ2-7

cdr3_aa: ASSSPNSAYEQY
v_call: TRBV28
j_call: TRBJ2-7

cdr3_aa: ASSLDPGYQETQY
v_call: TRBV11-2
j_call: TRBJ2-5